This TCR beta chain was recovered during a study of OX40 agonist ivuxolimab in advanced cancers. Baseline was the first blood sampling point, followed by cycle 4 day 1 and cycle 7 day 1. Generated by immunoSEQ multiplex PCR, the TCRdb table keeps only in-frame clones and is missing some. The repertoire includes about 60,000 clones, about nine tenths of them detected once, and 16% sits in the top ten. The ends lost 7 bases at V and 6 bases at J; junction bases unmatched: 8. Germline-derived CDR1 and CDR2 are SQVTM and ANQGSEA. The CDR3 runs to 13 residues. The source material was CD4+ or CD8+ T cells sorted from blood, sampled in a trial of the OX40 agonist ivuxolimab. The TCR was taken from an adult with an advanced solid tumor such as melanoma, head and neck, liver or kidney cancer. V and J are TRBV29-1 and TRBJ2-7, with 11 bases aligning to TRBD1. The chain's CDR3 is CSGGTGTGGEQYF. The CDR3 bases are TGCAGCGGCGGAACAGGGACAGGGGGCGAGCAGTACTTC.